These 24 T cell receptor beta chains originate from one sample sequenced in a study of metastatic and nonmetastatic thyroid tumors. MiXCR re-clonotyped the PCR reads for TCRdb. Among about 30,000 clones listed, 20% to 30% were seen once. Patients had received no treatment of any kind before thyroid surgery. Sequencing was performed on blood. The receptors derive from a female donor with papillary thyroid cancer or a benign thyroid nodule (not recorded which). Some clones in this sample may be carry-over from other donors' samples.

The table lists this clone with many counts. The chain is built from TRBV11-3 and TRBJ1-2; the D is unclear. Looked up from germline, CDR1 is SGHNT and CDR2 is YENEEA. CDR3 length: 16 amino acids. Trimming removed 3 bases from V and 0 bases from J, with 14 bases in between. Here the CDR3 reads CASSFNSRLPNYGYTF. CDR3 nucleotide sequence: TGTGCCAGCAGCTTCAATTCGAGGTTGCCTAACTATGGCTACACCTTC. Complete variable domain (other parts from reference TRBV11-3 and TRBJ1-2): EAGVVQSPRYKIIEKKQPVAFWCNPISGHNTLYWYLQNLGQGPELLIRYENEEAVDDSQLPKDRFSAERLKGVDSTLKIQPAELGDSAVYLCASSFNSRLPNYGYTFGSGTRLTVV.

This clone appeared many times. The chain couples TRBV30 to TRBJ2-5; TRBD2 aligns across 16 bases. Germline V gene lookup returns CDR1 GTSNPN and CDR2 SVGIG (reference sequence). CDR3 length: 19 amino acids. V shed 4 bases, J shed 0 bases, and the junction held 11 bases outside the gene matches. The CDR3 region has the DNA TGTGCCTGGACCGGGACTAGCGGGAGGGGGGGGTATGACCAAGAGACCCAGTACTTC. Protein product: CAWTGTSGRGGYDQETQYF.

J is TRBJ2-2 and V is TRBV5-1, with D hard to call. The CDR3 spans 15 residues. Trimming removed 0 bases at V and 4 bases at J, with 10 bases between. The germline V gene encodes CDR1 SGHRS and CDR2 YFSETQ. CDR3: CASSLAGVRTGELFF. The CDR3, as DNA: TGCGCCAGCAGCTTGGCTGGAGTCCGCACCGGGGAGCTGTTTTTT.

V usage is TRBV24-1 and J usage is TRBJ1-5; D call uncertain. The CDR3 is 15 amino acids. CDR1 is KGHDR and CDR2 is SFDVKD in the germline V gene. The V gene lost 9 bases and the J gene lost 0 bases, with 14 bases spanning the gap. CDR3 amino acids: CATQVSPSSNQPQHF. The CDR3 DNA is TGTGCCACCCAGGTGAGCCCTTCTAGCAATCAGCCCCAGCATTTT.

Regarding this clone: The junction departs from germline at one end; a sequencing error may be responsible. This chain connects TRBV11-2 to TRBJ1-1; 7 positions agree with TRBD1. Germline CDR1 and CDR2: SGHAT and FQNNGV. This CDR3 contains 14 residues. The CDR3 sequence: CASSPGTVNTEVFF. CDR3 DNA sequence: TGTGCCAGTAGCCCCGGGACAGTGAACACTGAAGTTTTCTTT.

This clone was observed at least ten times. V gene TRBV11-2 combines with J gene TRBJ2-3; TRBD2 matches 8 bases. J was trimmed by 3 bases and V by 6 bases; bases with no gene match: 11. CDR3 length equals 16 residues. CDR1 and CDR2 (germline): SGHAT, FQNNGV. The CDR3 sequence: CASSRVSGKGTDTQYF. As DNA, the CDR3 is TGTGCCAGCAGTCGCGTTAGCGGGAAGGGAACAGATACGCAGTATTTT.

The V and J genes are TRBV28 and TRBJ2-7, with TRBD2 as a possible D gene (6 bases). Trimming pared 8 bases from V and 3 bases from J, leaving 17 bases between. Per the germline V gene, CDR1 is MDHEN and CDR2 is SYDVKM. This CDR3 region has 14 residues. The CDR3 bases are TGTGCCAGCCTACATAGGGACTTAAACTACGAGCAGTACTTC. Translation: CASLHRDLNYEQYF. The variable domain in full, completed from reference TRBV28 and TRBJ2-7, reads DVKVTQSSRYLVKRTGEKVFLECVQDMDHENMFWYRQDPGLGLRLIYFSYDVKMKEKGDIPEGYSVSREKKERFSLILESASTNQTSMYLCASLHRDLNYEQYFGPGTRLTVT.

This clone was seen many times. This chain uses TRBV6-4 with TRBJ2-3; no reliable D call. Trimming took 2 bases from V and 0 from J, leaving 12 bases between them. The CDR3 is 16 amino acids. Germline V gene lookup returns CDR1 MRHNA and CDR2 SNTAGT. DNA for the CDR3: TGTGCCAGCAGTGACGGGCAGGCCCCTAGCACAGATACGCAGTATTTT. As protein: CASSDGQAPSTDTQYF.

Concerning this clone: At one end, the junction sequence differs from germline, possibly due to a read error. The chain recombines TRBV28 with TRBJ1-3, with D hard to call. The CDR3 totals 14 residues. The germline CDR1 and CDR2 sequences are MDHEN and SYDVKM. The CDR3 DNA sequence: TGTGACAGCAGTTTTACGAGTTCTGCAAACACCATATATTTT. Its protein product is CDSSFTSSANTIYF. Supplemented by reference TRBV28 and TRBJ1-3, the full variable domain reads DVKVTQSSRYLVKRTGEKVFLECVQDMDHENMFWYRQDPGLGLRLIYFSYDVKMKEKGDIPEGYSVSREKKERFSLILESASTNQTSMYLCDSSFTSSANTIYFGEGSWLTVV.

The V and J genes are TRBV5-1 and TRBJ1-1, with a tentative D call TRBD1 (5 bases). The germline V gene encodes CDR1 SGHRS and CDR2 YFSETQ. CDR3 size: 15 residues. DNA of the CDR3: TGCCACAGCAGCTTGATGGGACCATTGAACACTGAAGCTTTCTTT. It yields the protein CHSSLMGPLNTEAFF.

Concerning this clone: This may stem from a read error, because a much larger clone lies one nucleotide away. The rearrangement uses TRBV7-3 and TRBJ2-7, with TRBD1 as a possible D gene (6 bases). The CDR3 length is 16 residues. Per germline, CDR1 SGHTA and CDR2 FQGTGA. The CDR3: CANSLRQGFPPYEQYF. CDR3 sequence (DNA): TGTGCCAACAGCTTAAGGCAGGGGTTCCCCCCCTACGAGCAGTACTTC.

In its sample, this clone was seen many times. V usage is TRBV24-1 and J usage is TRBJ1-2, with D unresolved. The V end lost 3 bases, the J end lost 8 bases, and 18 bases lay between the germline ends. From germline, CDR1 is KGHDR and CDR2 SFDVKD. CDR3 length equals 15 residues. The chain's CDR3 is CATSDLLSGPEGYTF. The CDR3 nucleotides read TGTGCCACCAGTGATCTACTAAGCGGCCCGGAGGGCTACACCTTC.

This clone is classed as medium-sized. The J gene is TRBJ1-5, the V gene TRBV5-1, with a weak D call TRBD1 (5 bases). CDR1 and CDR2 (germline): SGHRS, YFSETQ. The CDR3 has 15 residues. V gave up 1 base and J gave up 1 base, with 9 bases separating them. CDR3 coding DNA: TGCGCCAGCAGCTTGAATGGGGCGAGCAATCAGCCCCAGCATTTT. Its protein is CASSLNGASNQPQHF.

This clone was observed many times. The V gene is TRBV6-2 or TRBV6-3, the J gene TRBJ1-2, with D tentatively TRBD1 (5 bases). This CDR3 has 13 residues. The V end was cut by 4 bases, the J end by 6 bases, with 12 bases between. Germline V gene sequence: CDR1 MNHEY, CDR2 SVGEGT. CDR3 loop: CASSSTGPDGYTF. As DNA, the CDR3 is TGTGCCAGCAGTTCAACAGGACCCGATGGCTACACCTTC.

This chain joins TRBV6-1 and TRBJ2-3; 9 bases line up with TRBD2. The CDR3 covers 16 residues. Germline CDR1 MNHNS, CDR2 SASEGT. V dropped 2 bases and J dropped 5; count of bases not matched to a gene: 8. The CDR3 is CASSETTSGREDTQYF. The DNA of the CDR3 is TGTGCCAGCAGTGAAACGACTAGCGGCCGCGAAGATACGCAGTATTTT.

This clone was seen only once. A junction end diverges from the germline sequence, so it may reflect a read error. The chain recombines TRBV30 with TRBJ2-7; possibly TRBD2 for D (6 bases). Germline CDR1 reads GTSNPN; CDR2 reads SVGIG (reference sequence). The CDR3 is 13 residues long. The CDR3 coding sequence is TGTGCCTGGGTGGAAAGCGGGCTATACGAGCACGACTTC. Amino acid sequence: CAWVESGLYEHDF.

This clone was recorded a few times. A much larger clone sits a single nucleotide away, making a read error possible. The CDR3 reads CACSRVGGWGQFF. The CDR3, as DNA: TGTGCCTGCAGCCGCGTTGGGGGGTGGGGTCAGTTCTTC. V and J are TRBV5-4 and TRBJ2-1; possible D gene TRBD2, 6 bases. The CDR3 loop spans 13 amino acids. Looked up from germline, CDR1 is SGHNT and CDR2 is YYREEE (reference sequence).

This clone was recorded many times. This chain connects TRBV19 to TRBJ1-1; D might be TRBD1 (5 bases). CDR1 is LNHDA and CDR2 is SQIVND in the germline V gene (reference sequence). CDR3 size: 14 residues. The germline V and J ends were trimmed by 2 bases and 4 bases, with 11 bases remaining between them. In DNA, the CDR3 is TGTGCCAGTAGTATACCCGGGGCCGCCACTGAAGCTTTCTTT. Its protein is CASSIPGAATEAFF.

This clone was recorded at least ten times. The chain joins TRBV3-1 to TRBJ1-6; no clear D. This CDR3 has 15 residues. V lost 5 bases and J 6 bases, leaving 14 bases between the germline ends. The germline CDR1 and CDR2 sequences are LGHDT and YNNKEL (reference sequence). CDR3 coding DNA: TGTGCCAGCAGCAACTTGCGAATGGGTAATTCACCCCTCCACTTT. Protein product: CASSNLRMGNSPLHF. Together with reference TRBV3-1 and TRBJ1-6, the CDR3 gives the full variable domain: DTAVSQTPKYLVTQMGNDKSIKCEQNLGHDTMYWYKQDSKKFLKIMFSYNNKELIINETVPNRFSPKSPDKAHLNLHINSLELGDSAVYFCASSNLRMGNSPLHFGNGTRLTVT.

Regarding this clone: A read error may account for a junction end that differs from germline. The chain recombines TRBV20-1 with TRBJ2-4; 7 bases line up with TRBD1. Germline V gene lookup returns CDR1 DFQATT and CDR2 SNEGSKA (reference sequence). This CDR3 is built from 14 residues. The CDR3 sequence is CSAHPGTEGNIQYF. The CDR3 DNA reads TGTAGTGCACACCCAGGGACAGAAGGGAACATTCAGTACTTC.

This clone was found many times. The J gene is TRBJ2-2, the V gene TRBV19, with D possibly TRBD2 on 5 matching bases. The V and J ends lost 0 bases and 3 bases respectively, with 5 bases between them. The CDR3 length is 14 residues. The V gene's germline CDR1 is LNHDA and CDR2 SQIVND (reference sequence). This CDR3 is CASSIEADTGELFF. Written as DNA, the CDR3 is TGTGCCAGTAGTATAGAAGCGGACACCGGGGAGCTGTTTTTT.

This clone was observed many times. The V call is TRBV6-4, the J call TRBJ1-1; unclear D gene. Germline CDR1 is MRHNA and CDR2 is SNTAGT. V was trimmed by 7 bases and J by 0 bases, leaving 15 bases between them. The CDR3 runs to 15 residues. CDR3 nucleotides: TGTGCCAGCATCGTATTGGCGGATATGAACACTGAAGCTTTCTTT. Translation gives CASIVLADMNTEAFF.

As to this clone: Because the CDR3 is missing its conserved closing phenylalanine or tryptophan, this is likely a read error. The CDR3 bases are TGTGCCCGTAGCGGACGACTAAATGAGCAGTTCTGC. Translating gives CARSGRLNEQFC. The chain is built from TRBV6-1 and TRBJ2-1; possible D gene TRBD2, 6 bases. Trimming removed 11 bases at V and 7 bases at J, with 15 bases between. This CDR3 spans 12 amino acids. Germline V gene data show CDR1 as MNHNS and CDR2 as SASEGT.

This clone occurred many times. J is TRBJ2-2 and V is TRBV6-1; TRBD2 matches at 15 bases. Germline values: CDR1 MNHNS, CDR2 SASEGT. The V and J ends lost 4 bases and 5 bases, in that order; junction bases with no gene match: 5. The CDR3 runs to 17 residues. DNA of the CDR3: TGTGCCAGCAGTGGGACTAGCGGGAGGGCCGGTACCGGGGAGCTGTTTTTT. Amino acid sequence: CASSGTSGRAGTGELFF.